The text below deals with one T cell receptor beta chain. PCR employed 60 Vbeta and 13 Jbeta primers. The data were produced by immunoSEQ multiplex PCR, yet TCRdb's version contains in-frame clones alone and is incomplete. The repertoire holds under 200,000 clones, around 72% seen once, with over 2.5% in the top ten. In germline, CDR1 is MDHEN, CDR2 SYDVKM. V was shortened by 7 bases and J by 1 base, with 15 bases between the two germline ends. This CDR3 contains 15 residues. This sample is drawn from a study of cytomegalovirus exposure and HLA in healthy donors. The material sequenced was PBMCs. V gene TRBV28 combines with J gene TRBJ2-3; TRBD1 might be the D (6 bases). This sequence originates from a female donor in good health and CMV-seronegative. CDR3: CASTPGAGGTDTQYF. CDR3 DNA sequence: TGTGCCAGCACCCCAGGGGCGGGCGGCACAGATACGCAGTATTTT.